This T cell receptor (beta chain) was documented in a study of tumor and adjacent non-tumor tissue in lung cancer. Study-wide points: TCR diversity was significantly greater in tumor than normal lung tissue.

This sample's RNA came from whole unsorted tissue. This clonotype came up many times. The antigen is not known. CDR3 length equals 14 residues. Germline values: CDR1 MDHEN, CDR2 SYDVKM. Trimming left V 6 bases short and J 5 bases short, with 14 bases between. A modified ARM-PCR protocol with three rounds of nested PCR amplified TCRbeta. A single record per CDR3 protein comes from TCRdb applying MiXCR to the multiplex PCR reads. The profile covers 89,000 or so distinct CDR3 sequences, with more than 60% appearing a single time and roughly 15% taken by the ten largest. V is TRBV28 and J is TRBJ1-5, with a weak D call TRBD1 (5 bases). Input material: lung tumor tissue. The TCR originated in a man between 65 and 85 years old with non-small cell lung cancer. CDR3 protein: CASRTSRDHQPQHF. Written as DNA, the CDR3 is TGTGCCAGCAGGACGAGCAGGGATCATCAGCCCCAGCATTTT.